The T cell receptor (beta chain) described here comes from a study of CD8+CD57+ T cells in acquired aplastic anemia. Trimming removed 2 bases from V and 0 bases from J, with 6 bases in between. Germline lookup yields CDR1 KGHDR and CDR2 SFDVKD. The CDR3 runs 15 residues. As for this clonotype: Its target is unknown.

The TCR beta profiling, which covered VDJ combination and CDR3 sequence, was carried out using genomic DNA as the template. Via MiXCR, TCRdb re-called the reads, giving one row per CDR3 protein. The sample includes 150,000 to 200,000 distinct CDR3 sequences, about three fifths of them seen just once. Study-level findings and limits: No significant difference in CD8+ Simpson's diversity was found between patients and controls.

The chain joins TRBV24-1 to TRBJ1-4; D gene unclear. This clonotype was obtained from a human donor with severe aplastic anemia or a healthy control (not recorded which). Sequenced input: sorted CD4+, CD8+, or CD8+CD57+ T cells (not recorded which) from PBMCs. CDR3 amino acids: CATSDSGATNEKLFF. The CDR3 DNA reads as TGTGCCACCAGTGATTCGGGAGCAACTAATGAAAAACTGTTTTTT.